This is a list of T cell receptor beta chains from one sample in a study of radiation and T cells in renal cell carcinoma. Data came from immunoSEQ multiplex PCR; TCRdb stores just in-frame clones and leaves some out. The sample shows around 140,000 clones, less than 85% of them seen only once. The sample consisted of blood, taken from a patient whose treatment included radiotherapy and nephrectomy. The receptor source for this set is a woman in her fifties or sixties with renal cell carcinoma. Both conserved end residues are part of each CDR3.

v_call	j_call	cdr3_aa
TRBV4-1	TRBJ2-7	CASADGTAAEVEQYF
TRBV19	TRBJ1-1	CASSIQGRGTEAFF
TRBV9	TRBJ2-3	CASSPGGSGGFTDTQYF
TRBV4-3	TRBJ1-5	CASSLVPVGQGHQPQHF
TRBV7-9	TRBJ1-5	CASSSKGHFQPQHF
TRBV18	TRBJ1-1	CASSPRPELNTEAFF
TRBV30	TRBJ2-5	CAWIPGLGVQETQYF
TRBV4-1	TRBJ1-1	CASSQEGTVGGEAFF
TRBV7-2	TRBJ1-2	CASSLAPSSNYGYTF
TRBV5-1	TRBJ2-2	CASSLQGASDTGELFF
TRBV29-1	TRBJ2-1	CSVSGQGLNEQFF
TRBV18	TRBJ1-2	CASSPGQGEADGYTF
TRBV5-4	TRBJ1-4	CASSSPVENEKLFF
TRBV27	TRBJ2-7	CATSDKFSYEQYF
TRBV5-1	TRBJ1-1	CASSSLDPLNTEAFF
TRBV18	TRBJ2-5	CASSEGFGDQETQYF
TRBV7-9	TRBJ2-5	CASSLKGGRASETQYF
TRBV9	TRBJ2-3	CASSVSSGEGSTDTQYF
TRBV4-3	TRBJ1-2	CASSQVPAVRGYTF
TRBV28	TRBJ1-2	CASSDPPGSNYGYTF
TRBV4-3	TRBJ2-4	CASSQEEGALAKNIQYF
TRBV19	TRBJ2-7	CASSIPGTYEQYF
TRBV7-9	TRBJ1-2	CASSLGGNYGYTF
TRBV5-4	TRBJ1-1	CASSRDTIGSPNTEAFF